The 2 T cell receptor beta chains below were found in one sample sequenced in a study of cytomegalovirus exposure and HLA in healthy donors (dated by TCRdb to about 2017). Libraries came from the immunoSEQ multiplex PCR assay. For the multiplex PCR, a mixture combining 60 forward primers for TCR Vbeta segments and 13 reverse primers for TCR Jbeta segments was used. Drawn from immuneACCESS, this table holds only the in-frame rearrangements with V and J called that TCRdb kept. Clones are partly lost; checked studies trace under half to an unresolved V gene and leave the rest unexplained. Counted in this sample were approximately 160,000 clones; 77% of them appeared once. About 7.9% of the sample is in the top ten clones. Sequenced input: PBMCs. The receptors here all came from a male donor in good health and CMV-seropositive.

DNA for the CDR3: TGTGCTAGTGGTCCCATCGGGACGAGCGGGGGTCACCGGGAGCAGTACTTC. Amino acid sequence: CASGPIGTSGGHREQYF. The chain couples TRBV12-5 to TRBJ2-7, with 8 positions matching TRBD2. The CDR3 loop spans 17 amino acids. Germline trimming cut 5 bases from V and 7 bases from J; bases unmatched to any gene: 19. Germline values: CDR1 LGHNT, CDR2 FRNRAP.

This clone was detected only a few times. This chain connects TRBV11-1 to TRBJ2-5; tentatively, D is TRBD2 (6 bases). Trimming took 4 bases from V and 3 from J, leaving 15 bases between them. The CDR3 length is 15 residues. The germline gives CDR1 SGHAT, CDR2 FQDESV (reference sequence). The CDR3 is CASSWGDLGKETQYF. The CDR3 nucleotides read TGTGCCAGCAGCTGGGGGGACTTGGGAAAAGAGACCCAGTACTTC. The full variable domain, with the rest looked up from reference TRBV11-1 and TRBJ2-5, is EAEVAQSPRYKITEKSQAVAFWCDPISGHATLYWYRQILGQGPELLVQFQDESVVDDSQLPKDRFSAERLKGVDSTLKIQPAELGDSAMYLCASSWGDLGKETQYFGPGTRLLVL.